This paragraph covers one T cell receptor (beta chain) sequence. Antigen unknown. The ends lost 3 bases at V and 6 bases at J; junction bases unmatched: 4. The CDR3 length is 14 residues. Per germline, CDR1 SGHRS and CDR2 YFSETQ. The entry originates in a study of graft-versus-host responses after intestinal transplantation. Findings and caveats of the study: GvH clones detected in recipient marrow included some appearing first in ileum or blood. After transplant, early declines in HvG clones were associated with peak levels of circulating GvH clones. Graft-donor T cell macrochimerism coincided with high graft-versus-host to host-versus-graft clonal ratios in allografts.

Measured with immunoSEQ multiplex PCR; TCRdb has only the in-frame clones, and not every one. The data show about 100,000 clones, roughly 87% seen once. Sequencing was performed on unstimulated CD4+ T cells sorted from spleen or lymph node cells, taken before intestinal transplant. This receptor was identified in a human donor who received an intestinal transplant. The chain links TRBV5-1 to TRBJ2-1; 9 bases fit TRBD1. The CDR3 coding sequence is TGCGCCAGCAGCTCCGGGACAGGGCCCAATGAGCAGTTCTTC. Amino acids: CASSSGTGPNEQFF.